The subject of this entry is one T cell receptor beta chain. Its antigen remains unidentified. CDR1 is SNHLY and CDR2 is FYNNEI in the germline V gene. V gave up 0 bases and J gave up 5 bases, with 13 bases separating them. The CDR3 is made up of 15 amino acids. This sample was included in a study of OX40 agonist ivuxolimab in advanced cancers. Findings and limits, study-wide: Researchers did not determine the expanded peripheral T cells' antigen specificity. Low levels of normalized T-cell clonal expansion also appeared in some nonresponders.

The method was immunoSEQ multiplex PCR; TCRdb's version includes in-frame clones alone and lacks a portion of them. The table lists tens of thousands of clones, around nine tenths of them singletons. Sample: CD4+ or CD8+ T cells sorted from blood, taken in a trial of the OX40 agonist ivuxolimab. The clonotype originates from an adult with an advanced solid tumor such as melanoma, head and neck, liver or kidney cancer. This chain connects TRBV2 to TRBJ1-1; tentatively, D is TRBD1 (6 bases). This chain's CDR3 is CASSEAPGAFTEAFF. The CDR3 bases are TGTGCCAGCAGTGAAGCTCCAGGGGCATTTACTGAAGCTTTCTTT. Full variable domain (rest looked up from reference TRBV2 and TRBJ1-1): EPEVTQTPSHQVTQMGQEVILRCVPISNHLYFYWYRQILGQKVEFLVSFYNNEISEKSEIFDDQFSVERPDGSNFTLKIRSTKLEDSAMYFCASSEAPGAFTEAFFGQGTRLTVV.